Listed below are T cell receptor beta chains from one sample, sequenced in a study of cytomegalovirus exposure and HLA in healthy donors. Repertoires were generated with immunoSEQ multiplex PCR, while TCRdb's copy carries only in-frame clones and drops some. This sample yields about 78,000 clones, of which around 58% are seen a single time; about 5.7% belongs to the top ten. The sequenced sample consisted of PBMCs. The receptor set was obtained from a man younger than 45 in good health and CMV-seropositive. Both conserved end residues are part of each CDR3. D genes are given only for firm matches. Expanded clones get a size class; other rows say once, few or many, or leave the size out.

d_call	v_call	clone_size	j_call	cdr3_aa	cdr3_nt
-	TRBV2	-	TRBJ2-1	CASSGYNEQFF	TGTGCCTCGAGCGGATACAATGAGCAGTTCTTC
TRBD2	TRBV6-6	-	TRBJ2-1	CASIGTSGAIYNEQFF	TGTGCCAGCATAGGGACTAGCGGGGCGATTTACAATGAGCAGTTCTTC
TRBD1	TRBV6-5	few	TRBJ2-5	CASGQGVGETQYF	TGTGCCAGCGGGCAGGGGGTGGGAGAGACCCAGTACTTC
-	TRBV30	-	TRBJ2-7	CAWKYGGYSYEQYF	TGTGCCTGGAAATATGGGGGCTACTCCTACGAGCAGTACTTC
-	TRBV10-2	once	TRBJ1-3	CASSESTVRGGNTIYF	TGCGCCAGCAGTGAGTCGACGGTTAGGGGCGGAAACACCATATATTTT
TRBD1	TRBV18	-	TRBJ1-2	CASSLFPGQGNAYGYTF	TGTGCCAGCTCACTATTCCCGGGACAGGGCAATGCCTATGGCTACACCTTC
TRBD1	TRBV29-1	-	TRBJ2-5	CSVEDRFGTGQGALETQYF	TGCAGCGTTGAAGATCGCTTCGGTACGGGACAGGGGGCATTGGAGACCCAGTACTTC
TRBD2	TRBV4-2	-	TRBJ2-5	CASSQDGSGSWETQYF	TGTGCCAGCAGCCAAGACGGAAGCGGGAGCTGGGAGACCCAGTACTTC
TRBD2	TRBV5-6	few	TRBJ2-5	CASSFSSGGETQYF	TGTGCCAGCAGCTTTTCTAGCGGGGGAGAGACCCAGTACTTC
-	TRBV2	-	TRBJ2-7	CASATSYEQYF	TGTGCCAGCGCTACTAGCTACGAGCAGTACTTC
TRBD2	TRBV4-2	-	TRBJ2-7	CASSQPGLAGSYEQYF	TGTGCCAGCAGCCAACCCGGACTAGCGGGTTCCTACGAGCAGTACTTC
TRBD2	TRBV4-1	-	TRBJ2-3	CASSQGLAGGPRADTQYF	TGCGCCAGCAGCCAAGGACTAGCGGGAGGGCCGAGGGCAGATACGCAGTATTTT
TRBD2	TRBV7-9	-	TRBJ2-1	CASSLDHFAGVEQFF	TGTGCCAGCAGCTTAGATCACTTCGCGGGAGTTGAGCAGTTCTTC
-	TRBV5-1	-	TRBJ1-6	CASSLSVTDHNSPLHF	TGCGCCAGCAGCTTGAGTGTAACAGATCATAATTCACCCCTCCACTTT
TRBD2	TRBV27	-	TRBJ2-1	CASSFERGGFQFF	TGTGCCAGCAGTTTTGAACGGGGGGGTTTTCAGTTCTTC
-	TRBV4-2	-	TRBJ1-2	CASSQDGPVINYGYTF	TGTGCCAGCAGCCAAGATGGGCCAGTCATTAACTATGGCTACACCTTC
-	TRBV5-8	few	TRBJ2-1	CASSFRIVFSYNEQFF	TGTGCCAGCAGCTTTCGTATTGTCTTCTCCTACAATGAGCAGTTCTTC
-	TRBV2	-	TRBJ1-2	CASSEGGSNYGYTF	TGTGCCAGCAGTGAAGGGGGCTCTAACTATGGCTACACCTTC
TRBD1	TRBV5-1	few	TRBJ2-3	CASSLAGTGADTQYF	TGCGCCAGCAGCTTGGCCGGGACAGGTGCAGATACGCAGTATTTT
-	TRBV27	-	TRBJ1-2	CASSLSWAGAGGSYTF	TGTGCCAGCAGTTTATCTTGGGCGGGGGCGGGAGGCAGCTACACCTTC
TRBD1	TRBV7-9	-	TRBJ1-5	CASSQTGNQPQHF	TGTGCCAGCAGCCAGACAGGGAATCAGCCCCAGCATTTT
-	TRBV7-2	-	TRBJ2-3	CASSLGGGDTDTQYF	TGTGCCAGCAGCTTAGGAGGCGGAGACACAGATACGCAGTATTTT